This T cell receptor beta chain came from a study of long-term antiretroviral therapy in people with HIV (dated by TCRdb to 2021 to 2024). Background for the entire study: Collection of the earliest samples took place about a decade ahead of the 2015 WHO recommendation for immediate ART, at a time when ART was typically delayed until CD4 counts fell. This retrospective serial study examined whether starting ART and sustained HIV suppression were associated with changes in the composition and diversity of the TRB repertoire in peripheral blood. The cohort contributed 150 to 200 cryopreserved PBMC samples from about 31 adults with confirmed HIV infection, collected serially over a mean of roughly 6 years (range 1-12). About 35% of the 30 participants with HIV were female. Test extractions of a monoclonal T-cell line alongside a few dozen polyclonal samples showed no cross-contamination during QIAcube processing. Points the paper makes about the study in general: Starting ART was linked to a significant rise in TRB diversity, yet even with long-term ART the diversity remained significantly lower than in transplant donor controls. Expanded TRB clones identified before ART initiation dominated the repertoire at all time points, although this dominance fluctuated and declined in many PLHIV after ART. Because pre-ART samples had limited cell numbers, unsorted PBMC were profiled rather than sorted CD4+ and CD8+ T cells. Samples dated from the mid-2000s to the late 2010s, and the ART regimens used may be less effective than current ones. CDR3 length ranges in HIV repertoires were narrower than in controls, and network structure suggested an antigen-experienced repertoire with only a slight naive shift after ART. Because PBMC availability was limited, only the TCR beta chain was sequenced, with no alpha chain pairing. Inferences about post-ART repertoire changes were limited because no data were available on ART adherence, viral resistance or therapy changes.

Note on this clone: What this receptor recognizes is not known. The record has no base qualities; no much larger clone is one base away.

Participants were included only if at least one PBMC sample before ART initiation and at least two post-ART samples were available. Every participant with HIV received treatment in the United States of America. Cryopreserved samples of roughly 0.95-10 million PBMC were thawed and washed before DNA extraction. At the time of the earliest PBMC sample for each participant with HIV, ages ranged from roughly 23 to 60 years. Per participant, PBMC samples came from 1-4 timepoints prior to ART initiation and 2-8 timepoints following ART initiation, for a median of 7 samples. For every participant, serial HIV viral load, CD4+ T-cell count, ART history and demographic data were obtained. Using a Qiagen kit on a QIAcube, genomic DNA was extracted from unsorted PBMC, with samples processed in batches of 12. Sequencing of the TRB variable region was done with the immunoSEQ hsTCRB v3.0 assay at survey level resolution. A depth of roughly 35,000-55,000 T-cell genomes per sample was targeted for TRB sequencing. TRB libraries were pooled and sequenced on an Illumina MiSeq using a v3 150-cycle kit. As for the authors' bioinformatics: Analysis of repertoires was carried out in R inside a reproducible Nextflow workflow spanning QC, data transformation and analysis. LymphoSeq2, an R package for exploring AIRR-Seq data, was used to implement custom analyses. A handful of samples that produced fewer than 5000 total TRB sequences were removed, so 180 or so HIV repertoires were analyzed. Among the 188 retained HIV repertoires, some 60 were collected before ART initiation and over 120 were collected after ART initiation. Each repertoire was downsampled to 5000 TRB nucleotide sequences, and summary statistics were averaged across 100 downsampling iterations. TRB sequences were retained for analysis only if CDR3 regions of at least seven amino acids were present. Two measures captured diversity: a Shannon entropy-derived clonality score and the Gini coefficient. In the repertoire networks, any two of the top 5000 CDR3 amino acid sequences were linked whenever the two sequences differed by an edit distance of one. For TRB CDR3 amino acid sequences, GLIPH2 was used to predict antigen specificity groups and MHC restriction. CDR3 amino acid sequences were matched against VDJdb and McPAS-TCR to flag known CMV, EBV, HIV or tissue antigen associations. Pre-ART, post-ART and control groups were compared with Wilcoxon signed-rank tests and Holm-Bonferroni correction. Held by TCRdb, this immuneACCESS table contains in-frame sequences only and omits some clones. Under half of the omission traces to an unresolved V gene where checked; the cause of the rest is unknown. For V, J and clone size, that table is used; D and trimming come from the DNA. The sample table records 45,000 or so clones; roughly 96% of these occur just once. The ten largest clones add up to 2.5% to 3.5% of the sample.

The CDR3, from cysteine to phenylalanine, totals 11 residues. Just the 33-base CDR3 DNA is kept, in frame starting at base 1. Trimming at the junction amounts to 8 bases on V and 1 base on J, and the germline ends lie 5 bases apart. The germline V gene sets CDR1 to ENHRY and CDR2 to SYGVKD. The receptor chain draws on TRBV10-3 and TRBJ1-1; no D gene can be assigned with confidence. The input for sequencing was unsorted PBMCs, taken 3.7 years after starting antiretroviral therapy. The source of this sequence is a woman between 50 and 59 years old with HIV. In nucleotide form, the sequence is TGTGCCATCGGTGGGAACACTGAAGCTTTCTTT. Its protein reads: CAIGGNTEAFF.